The sequence of this TCR beta chain was determined in a study of blood T cell repertoires in COVID-19. Turning to the study itself: Samples of COVID-19 (acute and convalescent) were obtained from the United States, Italy and Spain. PBMCs, B-cell-depleted T cells, or T cells provided the cDNA or gDNA that made up the material.

The table came from immunoSEQ multiplex PCR; TCRdb's copy has only in-frame clones and leaves some out. Of 250,000 or so clones in the sample, 70% to 90% were seen once. The study drew participants aged about 18 to 89 years from 20 to 30 US areas. Participants' own reports of clinical history determined their cohort assignment. The sequence came from a man younger than 45 who had recovered from COVID-19. The specimen sequenced was PBMCs or T cells enriched from blood (not recorded which).

The CDR3 DNA reads as TGCGCCGGTCGGACAGGGTGGTATCAGCCCCAGCATTTT. This translates into CAGRTGWYQPQHF. V and J are TRBV10-1 and TRBJ1-5; 8 bases fit TRBD1. V lost 11 bases to trimming and J lost 5 bases; unmatched junction nucleotides: 8. The CDR3 contains 13 residues. Germline values: CDR1 WNHNN, CDR2 SYGVQD (reference sequence).